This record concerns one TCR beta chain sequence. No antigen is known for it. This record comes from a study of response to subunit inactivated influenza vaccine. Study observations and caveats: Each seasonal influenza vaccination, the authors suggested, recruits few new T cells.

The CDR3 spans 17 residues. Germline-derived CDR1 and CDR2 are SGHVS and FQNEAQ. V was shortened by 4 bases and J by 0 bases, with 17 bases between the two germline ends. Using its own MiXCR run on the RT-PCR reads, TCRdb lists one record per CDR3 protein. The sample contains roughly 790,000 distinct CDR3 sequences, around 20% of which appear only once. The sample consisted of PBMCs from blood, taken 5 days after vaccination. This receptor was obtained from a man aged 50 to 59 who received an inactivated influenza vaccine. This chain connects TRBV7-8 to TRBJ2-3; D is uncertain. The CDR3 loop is CASSYPGSRPSTDTQYF. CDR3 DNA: TGTGCCAGCAGCTATCCCGGTTCCCGTCCAAGCACAGATACGCAGTATTTT.